This record looks at one T cell receptor beta chain sequence and its context. This clonotype was seen a single time. Its antigen remains unidentified. Qualities for individual bases were not recorded, and no much larger clone is one base off. A read on its own is weak evidence. The record originates from a study of vaccination and CD4 T cells after COVID-19 (dated by TCRdb to 2022 to 2024). Describing the broader study: Every convalescent patient had a positive nasal swab PCR test for SARS-CoV-2, with mild disease in eight to ten patients and severe disease in one. The convalescent cohort comprised six males and four females, including two Hispanic individuals, seven Caucasians, two Asians and one multiracial person. Each participant got two doses of either the Pfizer-BioNTech BNT162b2 vaccine (n=8) or the Moderna mRNA-1273 vaccine (n=2). Post-COVID blood samples were collected from convalescent patients a median of roughly 100 days after diagnosis, with a range of roughly 35 to 180 days. Post-vaccine blood samples were obtained a median of approximately 74 days after the second vaccine dose, with a range of about 13 to 241 days. For stimulating the cultures, overlapping spike peptide pools were used, derived from SARS-CoV-2 as well as from the common cold coronaviruses HCoV-NL63, HCoV-OC43 and HCoV-229E. Control cultures used a CEFX viral epitope pool as positive control, an HIV-1 Nef peptide pool as negative control, or no peptide. In about 11 COVID-19 convalescent patients and a handful of infection-naive healthy vaccine recipients, the spike-specific CD4+ TCR repertoire before mRNA vaccination was compared with the repertoire after mRNA vaccination. Overall study outcomes, separate from this receptor: Only a relatively small number of convalescent patients were included in the study, and early timepoints following natural infection were not analyzed. The median number of SARS-CoV-2-reactive clonotypes rose from approximately 20 after infection to a few dozen after vaccination, but the change was not significant. Among convalescent patients, a median about 86% of the SARS-CoV-2-reactive clones seen after vaccination appeared only after vaccination, which suggests priming specific to the vaccine. Of the vaccine-specific clones found in convalescent patients, nearly all (304 of 307) were mono-reactive for SARS-CoV-2 spike instead of being cross-reactive with common cold coronaviruses.

The CDR3 numbers 13 residues from cysteine through phenylalanine. The kept DNA is CDR3 alone, 39 bases in frame from the first base. As encoded in the germline V gene (reference sequence), CDR1 is LNHDA while CDR2 is SQIVND. At the junction V is shortened by 8 bases and J by 4 bases, with 14 bases in between. What the treatment or condition label conveys for this sample: approximately 11-day PBMC culture with coronavirus spike peptide pools or control peptides (ViraFEST assay). The study used the ViraFEST assay, which expanded antigen-specific T cells with peptide pools and then identified expanded clonotypes by TCR sequencing. The convalescent patients' positive SARS-CoV-2 PCR tests were from March to December 2020, which was before the Alpha, Beta and Delta variants emerged in the United States. Each well held 2 million or so PBMCs cultured in IMDM containing approximately 5.3% human AB serum and roughly 10 IU/ml IL-2, with 8.5 to 10 ug/ml peptide pools added. On days 3 and 7, half of the culture medium was replaced with fresh IL-2-containing medium. Once the cells had been in culture for ten to eleven days, the EasySep CD4+ T cell isolation kit was used to isolate CD4+ T cells by negative selection. Ficoll-Paque Plus gradient centrifugation was used to isolate PBMCs from whole blood, and the isolated PBMCs were then either used fresh or cryopreserved at -140C. Culture conditions were generally each tested in triplicate wells.

Receptor libraries were prepared by PCR. At the Johns Hopkins FTIC core, DNA from the cultured CD4+ T cells underwent TCR sequencing with the Oncomine TCR Beta short-read assay. The QIAamp micro DNA kit was used to extract genomic DNA from the cultured CD4+ T cells. Oncomine TCR Beta libraries from cultured CD4+ T cells were pooled using unique dual indexes and sequenced on an Illumina iSeq 100. From the authors' description of their analysis: Non-productive sequences were removed, and CDR3s that did not start with C, did not end with F or W, or were shorter than 7 amino acids were discarded. The MANAFEST web application was used to identify antigen-specific clonotypes by comparing peptide-stimulated wells against reference wells and other culture wells. For a clone to be called positive, the clone needed an FDR below 0.05, an odds ratio above 5, and a productive frequency above 0.1% in at least two of three replicate wells. Clonotypes that were significantly expanded in both SARS-CoV-2 spike wells and at least one common cold coronavirus spike condition were defined as cross-reactive. Similarity between CDR3 sequences was evaluated in R version 3.6.1 using Levenshtein distances (stringdist) and unrooted phylogenetic trees (ape). In-frame beta chains were kept once TCRdb had trimmed the public reads at Q25 with fastp and called clones with MiXCR. Here each entry gathers all rows of one CDR3 protein and keeps the most common genes and DNA. TCRdb, rather than the study authors, made the V and J calls. The sample table contains fewer than 15,000 distinct CDR3 sequences; only one count was recorded for 44% of them. Around 13% of the sample rests with the top ten.

This receptor was taken from a human donor who had recovered from COVID-19. Recombination joined TRBV19 with TRBJ2-5; D gene: possibly TRBD1, on 6 matching bases. The sample taken for sequencing was CD4+ T cells from blood, cultured in vitro. The sequence in DNA is TGTGCCAGTGCGGTACAGGGTGGAGAGACCCAGTACTTC. Translation gives CASAVQGGETQYF.